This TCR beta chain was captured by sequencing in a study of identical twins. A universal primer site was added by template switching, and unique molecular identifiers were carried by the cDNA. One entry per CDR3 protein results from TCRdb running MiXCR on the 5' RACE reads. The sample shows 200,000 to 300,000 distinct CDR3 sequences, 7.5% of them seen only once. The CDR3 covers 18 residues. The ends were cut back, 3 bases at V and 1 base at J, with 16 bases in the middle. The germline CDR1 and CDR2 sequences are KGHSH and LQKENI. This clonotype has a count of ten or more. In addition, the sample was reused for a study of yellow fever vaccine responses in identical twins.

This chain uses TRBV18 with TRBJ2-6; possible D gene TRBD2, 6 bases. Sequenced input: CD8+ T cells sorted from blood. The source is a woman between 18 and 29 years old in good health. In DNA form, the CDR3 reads TGTGCCAGCTCACCTCTTGAGACTAGGACATCTGGGGCCAACGTCCTGACTTTC. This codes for CASSPLETRTSGANVLTF.